Below are 13 T cell receptor beta chains sequenced from a single sample in a study of vaccination and CD4 T cells after COVID-19. No cognate antigen is known for these TCRs. Regarding treatment: roughly 11-day PBMC culture with coronavirus spike peptide pools or control peptides (ViraFEST assay). Pre-COVID-19 pandemic sampling (2011-2018) yielded the unexposed donor's CD4+ T cells. Sequenced with the Oncomine TCR Beta short-read assay was DNA taken from cultured CD4+ T cells. Someone extracted genomic DNA from cultured CD4+ T cells. TCRdb reanalysed the PCR reads using MiXCR and keeps one entry per CDR3 protein. The sample lists about 6,900 distinct CDR3 sequences, around 34% occurring once. Sequencing was done on a sample of CD4+ T cells from blood, cultured in vitro. These receptors were obtained from a human donor in good health.

The chain joins TRBV20-1 to TRBJ1-4, with D possibly matching TRBD1 (5 bases). The CDR3 totals 14 residues. Germline-derived CDR1 and CDR2 are DFQATT and SNEGSKA (reference sequence). The V gene lost 4 bases and the J gene lost 5 bases, with 14 bases spanning the gap. The CDR3 DNA reads as TGCAGTGCTAATTTCGGGGCGAACAATGAAAAACTGTTTTTT. Protein: CSANFGANNEKLFF.

This clonotype has a handful of counts. The chain joins TRBV7-2 to TRBJ2-5; 13 bases match TRBD2. J gave up 4 bases and V 3 bases, and 2 bases lay outside the gene matches. Germline-derived CDR1 and CDR2 are SGHTA and FQGNSA. CDR3 length equals 15 residues. The CDR3 sequence: CASSFGLAGAETQYF. In DNA, the CDR3 is TGTGCCAGCAGCTTCGGACTAGCGGGAGCAGAGACCCAGTACTTC.

The rearrangement joins TRBV9 to TRBJ2-7; D is tentatively TRBD1 or TRBD2 (5 bases each). This CDR3 has 13 amino acids. V was pared by 2 bases and J by 0 bases, with 6 bases between. Germline V gene data show CDR1 as SGDLS and CDR2 as YYNGEE. The CDR3: CASSVGTSYEQYF. CDR3 nucleotide sequence: TGTGCCAGCAGCGTCGGGACCTCCTACGAGCAGTACTTC.

There are a few counts of this clonotype. The chain recombines TRBV6-1 with TRBJ1-1; 9 bases map to TRBD1. CDR3 length: 14 residues. V lost 4 bases to trimming and J lost 6 bases; unmatched junction nucleotides: 6. Germline V gives CDR1 MNHNS, CDR2 SASEGT. CDR3 DNA: TGTGCCAGCAGTGGACAGGGGGTTTATGCTGAAGCTTTCTTT. This gives the protein CASSGQGVYAEAFF.

The chain links TRBV19 to TRBJ1-1; tentative D call: TRBD1 (5 bases). CDR1 is LNHDA, CDR2 SQIVND, per germline (reference sequence). Trimming took 7 bases from V and 0 from J, leaving 6 bases between them. CDR3 length: 12 amino acids. CDR3: CASTGLNTEAFF. The CDR3 bases are TGTGCCAGTACAGGGTTGAACACTGAAGCTTTCTTT.

The V call is TRBV6-1, the J call TRBJ1-2; 10 positions agree with TRBD1. The CDR3 runs to 13 residues. Trimming at V came to 6 bases and at J to 7 bases, leaving 5 bases not matched to a gene. CDR1 is MNHNS and CDR2 is SASEGT in the germline V gene. CDR3 nucleotide sequence: TGTGCCAGCAGCGCGGGACAGGGGACTGGCTACACCTTC. Protein sequence: CASSAGQGTGYTF.

This chain connects TRBV20-1 to TRBJ2-3; the D is unclear. There are 14 residues in the CDR3. V was pared by 1 base and J by 0 bases, with 8 bases between. Germline CDR1 reads DFQATT; CDR2 reads SNEGSKA (reference sequence). CDR3 region: CSARGLSSTDTQYF. The CDR3 nucleotides are TGCAGTGCTAGAGGACTTTCTAGCACAGATACGCAGTATTTT.

In this sample, this clonotype turned up a few times. The chain is built from TRBV7-2 and TRBJ1-2; possible D gene TRBD1, 6 bases. The germline V gene has CDR1 SGHTA and CDR2 FQGNSA. CDR3 length: 15 residues. V was shortened by 1 base and J by 4 bases, with 13 bases between the two germline ends. CDR3 residues: CASSLGQGGAYGYTF. The CDR3 DNA reads as TGTGCCAGCAGCTTAGGCCAAGGGGGGGCCTATGGCTACACCTTC.

Only a few counts were recorded for this clonotype. The V call is TRBV20-1, the J call TRBJ2-7, with D possibly matching TRBD1 (5 bases). The V and J ends lost 6 bases and 2 bases respectively, with 11 bases between them. This CDR3 region has 12 residues. Germline-derived CDR1 and CDR2 are DFQATT and SNEGSKA (reference sequence). The CDR3 reads CSARVLTYEQYF. The CDR3 nucleotides are TGCAGTGCCAGGGTCCTCACCTACGAGCAGTACTTC.

This clonotype showed up just a few times. The rearrangement joins TRBV6-1 to TRBJ1-2, with TRBD1 matching over 9 bases. V gave up 4 bases and J gave up 3 bases; unmatched junction bases: 3. The V gene's germline CDR1 is MNHNS and CDR2 SASEGT. The CDR3 is 14 residues long. The CDR3 sequence: CASSAGTGHYGYTF. The CDR3, as DNA: TGTGCCAGCAGTGCAGGGACAGGGCACTATGGCTACACCTTC.

This chain joins TRBV20-1 and TRBJ2-5; D tentatively reads TRBD1 or TRBD2 (5 bases each). The CDR3 consists of 11 residues. CDR1 is DFQATT and CDR2 is SNEGSKA in the germline V gene (reference sequence). V was trimmed by 3 bases and J by 7 bases, leaving 9 bases between them. Written as DNA, the CDR3 is TGCAGTGCTAGTGAGGGGCTGACCCAGTACTTC. Encoded protein: CSASEGLTQYF.

The chain joins TRBV28 to TRBJ1-1; the D gene is possibly TRBD1 (5 bases). The germline V and J ends were trimmed by 7 bases and 5 bases, with 11 bases remaining between them. The CDR3 covers 12 residues. CDR1 and CDR2 (germline): MDHEN, SYDVKM. The CDR3 here is CASIFKGTEAFF. CDR3 bases: TGTGCCAGCATTTTTAAGGGGACTGAAGCTTTCTTT.

This clonotype was detected a few times. The chain recombines TRBV29-1 with TRBJ1-5, with TRBD1 matching over 9 bases. CDR1 is SQVTM, CDR2 ANQGSEA, per germline. The J segment lost 9 bases and the V segment lost 4 bases, leaving 7 bases of the junction unmatched. This CDR3 is 13 amino acids long. The CDR3 bases are TGCAGCGTTGGACAGGGGGACGGGGGGCCCCAGCATTTT. Its protein is CSVGQGDGGPQHF.